The 11 T cell receptor beta chains listed next were all sequenced from one sample in a study of T cell repertoires in cytomegalovirus infection. Antigens of these TCRs are unknown. TCRdb re-derived calls from the reads in MiXCR, one entry per CDR3 protein. In the table there are some 560,000 distinct CDR3 sequences, roughly 42% of which are singletons. Sample: cultured PBMCs, taken from culture after CMV antigen stimulation. These receptors were taken from a human donor in good health (CMV status not recorded). Some clones in this sample may be carry-over from other donors' samples.

CDR3 sequence: CASSYFLAGASNEQFF. The DNA of the CDR3 is TGTGCCAGCAGTTATTTCCTAGCGGGAGCAAGCAATGAGCAGTTCTTC. V usage is TRBV6-2 or TRBV6-3 and J usage is TRBJ2-1; TRBD2 matches 10 bases. Losses at the gene ends were 3 bases for V and 6 bases for J; bases not matched to a gene: 8. This CDR3 spans 16 amino acids. Germline V gene lookup returns CDR1 MNHEY and CDR2 SVGEGT.

In regard to this clonotype: Mismatch with germline at one junction end may stem from a read error. The gene calls are TRBV7-9 and TRBJ1-1; unclear D gene. This CDR3 contains 14 residues. Looked up from germline, CDR1 is SEHNR and CDR2 is FQNEAQ (reference sequence). In nucleotides, the CDR3 is TGTGCCAGCAGCTTATATGGGTTGAACACTGAAGCTTGCTTT. It is translated as CASSLYGLNTEACF.

This clonotype was counted many times. This rearrangement joins TRBV6-2 or TRBV6-3 to TRBJ2-1, with 8 positions matching TRBD2. V shed 5 bases and J 4 bases; nucleotides not matched to a gene: 13. Germline-derived CDR1 and CDR2 are MNHEY and SVGEGT. This CDR3 contains 17 residues. The CDR3: CASSRPPRLARYNEQFF. The CDR3 nucleotides read TGTGCCAGCAGTCGCCCTCCCCGACTAGCGAGATACAATGAGCAGTTCTTC.

This chain joins TRBV18 and TRBJ2-7; D is undetermined. CDR3 length: 14 amino acids. Per the germline V gene, CDR1 is KGHSH and CDR2 is LQKENI. V dropped 3 bases and J dropped 1 base, with 10 bases sitting between them. CDR3 in amino acids: CASSPPSRSYEQYF. The CDR3 coding sequence is TGTGCCAGCTCACCTCCCTCCCGGTCCTACGAGCAGTACTTC.

The CDR3 coding sequence is TGTGCCAGCAGTTACGGTCCTTGGGCGCCCCAGCATTTT. This sequence encodes CASSYGPWAPQHF. This chain links TRBV6-2 or TRBV6-3 with TRBJ1-5, with D hard to call. Trimming took 2 bases from V and 9 from J, leaving 11 bases between them. CDR3 size: 13 residues. Germline CDR1 MNHEY, CDR2 SVGEGT.

This clonotype turned up a few times. The chain joins TRBV6-1 to TRBJ2-3; 7 bases align to TRBD2. This CDR3 has 17 amino acids. The V and J ends lost 2 bases and 1 base, in that order; junction bases with no gene match: 9. The V gene's germline CDR1 is MNHNS and CDR2 SASEGT. The CDR3 region is CASSESGAGAGTDTQYF. As DNA, the CDR3 is TGTGCCAGCAGTGAAAGCGGGGCGGGAGCTGGCACAGATACGCAGTATTTT.

This clonotype was seen a few times. The chain carries TRBV6-1 and TRBJ1-4; the match to TRBD1 covers 7 bases. With 4 bases clipped from V and 7 bases from J, the junction kept 9 bases outside the gene matches. The germline V gene has CDR1 MNHNS and CDR2 SASEGT. CDR3 size: 15 residues. CDR3 in amino acids: CASSALTGYSEKLFF. DNA of the CDR3: TGTGCCAGCAGTGCCCTGACAGGGTATAGTGAAAAACTGTTTTTT.

The sample holds a few counts of this clonotype. The rearrangement uses TRBV11-2 and TRBJ1-4; tentative D call: TRBD1 (5 bases). The CDR3 consists of 13 residues. The germline V gene encodes CDR1 SGHAT and CDR2 FQNNGV. V dropped 2 bases and J dropped 12 bases, with 13 bases sitting between them. The CDR3 is CASSLRGIGELFF. The CDR3 DNA reads TGTGCCAGCAGCTTACGGGGGATCGGGGAACTGTTTTTT.

This clonotype has only a few counts. This rearrangement joins TRBV5-6 to TRBJ2-1; 11 bases align to TRBD2. The CDR3 has 17 amino acids. V shed 3 bases and J 8 bases; nucleotides not matched to a gene: 13. CDR1 is SGHDT and CDR2 is YYEEEE in the germline V gene. The CDR3 is CASSSIPGTSGNDEQFF. Here the CDR3 DNA reads TGTGCCAGCAGCTCTATTCCCGGGACTAGCGGTAACGATGAGCAGTTCTTC.

The sample holds a few counts of this clonotype. This sequence joins TRBV2 and TRBJ1-3, with a tentative D call TRBD1 (5 bases). V lost 7 bases and J lost 0, with 13 bases in between. The CDR3 extends over 15 amino acids. Germline CDR1 reads SNHLY; CDR2 reads FYNNEI. Here the CDR3 reads CASTMVGHSGNTIYF. The CDR3 region has the DNA TGTGCCAGCACCATGGTCGGACACTCTGGAAACACCATATATTTT.

This rearrangement joins TRBV7-2 to TRBJ2-1; 13 nucleotides line up with TRBD2. CDR3 length: 16 amino acids. Germline V CDR1 and CDR2: SGHTA, FQGNSA. With V trimmed by 6 bases and J by 4 bases, 6 bases remained unmatched. DNA for the CDR3: TGTGCCAGCAGGCGACTAGCGGGGGGCATTTACAATGAGCAGTTCTTC. Amino acid sequence: CASRRLAGGIYNEQFF.